The rows below give T cell receptor beta chains drawn from one sample of a study of technical replicates of blood from a few donors. Method: immunoSEQ multiplex PCR; TCRdb's copy keeps in-frame clones and lacks some. Counted here are 60,000 to 90,000 clones, roughly 96% occurring once; the ten biggest clones make up 0.24%. Source material: T cells isolated from PBMCs. The receptors were sampled from a human donor in good health. The CDR3 runs from the conserved cysteine through the conserved F or W. Each record gives: D gene, V gene, clone size, J gene, CDR3 DNA, CDR3 protein. The D gene is left open where the match is weak. Rows give clone size only sometimes, using once, few, many, or a class for an expanded clone.

>NA|TRBV28|once|TRBJ1-2
TGTGCCAGCAGTTTATTAGGCGAAGGGGTCTACACCTTC
CASSLLGEGVYTF
>NA|TRBV5-1|NA|TRBJ2-7
TGCGCCAGCAGCTTGGACGGTAGCTCCTACGAGCAGTACTTC
CASSLDGSSYEQYF
>TRBD1|TRBV10-2|NA|TRBJ2-7
TGCGCCAGCAGGGAACAGGGGATCTACGAGCAGTACTTC
CASREQGIYEQYF
>NA|TRBV30|NA|TRBJ2-5
TGTGCCTGGAGTGTGAATAGAGAAGAGACCCAGTACTTC
CAWSVNREETQYF
>NA|TRBV4-1|NA|TRBJ2-5
TGCGCCAGCAGCCAATCTCGGCGGAGGGCTCAAGAGACCCAGTACTTC
CASSQSRRRAQETQYF
>NA|TRBV6-5|NA|TRBJ1-5
TGTGCCAGCAGTTACGGTTACAGGGTCGATCAGCCCCAGCATTTT
CASSYGYRVDQPQHF
>TRBD1|TRBV6-5|NA|TRBJ1-4
TGTGCCAGCAGTTCCCGGACAGGCCGAAAAGAAAAACTGTTTTTT
CASSSRTGRKEKLFF
>TRBD1|TRBV5-8|NA|TRBJ1-3
TGTGCCACCGACAGGGGTCAAGGAAACACCATATATTTT
CATDRGQGNTIYF
>NA|TRBV30|NA|TRBJ1-2
TGTGCCTGCCTCTGGAAGCAGGGTAACTATGGCTACACCTTC
CACLWKQGNYGYTF
>TRBD1|TRBV4-1|NA|TRBJ1-1
TGCGCCAGCAGCCAGGGACAGGGAGGGGACACTGAAGCTTTCTTT
CASSQGQGGDTEAFF
>NA|TRBV9|NA|TRBJ1-1
TGTGCCAGCAGCGTAGGTAAGAACACTGAAGCTTTCTTT
CASSVGKNTEAFF
>TRBD2|TRBV29-1|NA|TRBJ2-1
TGCAGCGATTTCTCGGGACTAGCGGAAGACAATGAGCAGTTCTTC
CSDFSGLAEDNEQFF
>TRBD1|TRBV6-5|NA|TRBJ1-2
TGTGCCAGCAGGACGAACAGGGGTACGGGCTACACCTTC
CASRTNRGTGYTF
>TRBD1|TRBV7-3|NA|TRBJ1-1
TGTGCCAGCAGCTTAGTAGGACAGGGCACTGAAGCTTTCTTT
CASSLVGQGTEAFF
>TRBD1|TRBV30|NA|TRBJ1-5
TGTGCCTGGGGACAGGGTGGTCAGCCCCAGCATTTT
CAWGQGGQPQHF
>TRBD2|TRBV9|NA|TRBJ2-1
TGTGCCAGCAGCGTAGAAGTTAGCGGGAGTGGTGAGCAGTTCTTC
CASSVEVSGSGEQFF
>TRBD1|TRBV27|NA|TRBJ1-5
TGTGCCAGCAGTTTAAGGGGGCCTCAGCCCCAGCATTTT
CASSLRGPQPQHF
>TRBD2|TRBV4-2|NA|TRBJ2-3
TGTGCCAGCAGCCAAGATCGATCGGGAGGGGATTTCACAGATACGCAGTATTTT
CASSQDRSGGDFTDTQYF
>NA|TRBV5-6|once|TRBJ1-1
TGTGCCAGCAGCCCCTGGGGGGGCCGGGTAACTGAAGCTTTCTTT
CASSPWGGRVTEAFF
>NA|TRBV6-5|NA|TRBJ1-3
TGTGCCAGCAGTTATCGACAGGAGAGCTCTGGAAACACCATATATTTT
CASSYRQESSGNTIYF